One sample yielded the 26 T cell receptor beta chains listed below, sequenced in a study of cytomegalovirus exposure and HLA in healthy donors. A multiplex PCR was run with 60 Vbeta primers and 13 Jbeta primers. Some clones are missing from TCRdb's copy, which holds only in-frame ones; the method was immunoSEQ multiplex PCR. The sample shows under 150,000 clones, around four fifths of them seen only once. The sequenced material came from PBMCs. These receptors were collected from a boy younger than 18 in good health and CMV-seronegative.

The CDR3 loop reads CASSSAADRGGETQYF. CDR3 in DNA: TGTGCCAGCAGCTCCGCCGCCGACAGGGGGGGGGAGACCCAGTACTTC. The rearrangement links TRBV5-4 to TRBJ2-5; 9 bases are a match to TRBD1. CDR1 SGHNT and CDR2 YYREEE come from the germline V gene (reference sequence). J was trimmed by 5 bases and V by 3 bases; bases with no gene match: 11. The CDR3 is 16 amino acids.

The chain couples TRBV7-9 to TRBJ2-2, with 7 positions matching TRBD1. V lost 4 bases and J lost 2; bases outside the gene matches: 7. Germline assignment: CDR1 SEHNR and CDR2 FQNEAQ (reference sequence). The CDR3 has 16 residues. CDR3 protein: CASSSGTAPNTGELFF. CDR3 nucleotides: TGTGCCAGCAGCTCAGGGACAGCCCCTAACACCGGGGAGCTGTTTTTT.

The chain employs TRBV6-4 and TRBJ1-2; D might be TRBD1 (6 bases). This CDR3 is built from 13 residues. The ends were cut back, 2 bases at V and 5 bases at J, with 9 bases in the middle. Germline CDR1 is MRHNA and CDR2 is SNTAGT. CDR3 DNA: TGTGCCAGCAGTGACGACAGGACGTATGGCTACACCTTC. This gives the protein CASSDDRTYGYTF.

The V and J genes are TRBV6-1 and TRBJ1-2; tentatively, D is TRBD1 (5 bases). Germline assignment: CDR1 MNHNS and CDR2 SASEGT. The V end lost 4 bases, the J end lost 8 bases, and 26 bases lay between the germline ends. The CDR3 has 17 amino acids. In DNA, the CDR3 is TGTGCCAGCAGTGGCCTTCAGACAGCCGGGTTAGTCAAGGGCTACACCTTC. It specifies CASSGLQTAGLVKGYTF.

The rearrangement joins TRBV5-4 to TRBJ2-3; 11 bases align to TRBD2. The CDR3 contains 17 residues. The germline V gene encodes CDR1 SGHNT and CDR2 YYREEE (reference sequence). The junction had 3 bases not matched to a gene; V was cut back by 0 bases and J by 0 bases. The CDR3 sequence is CASSLGSSGGSTDTQYF. CDR3 DNA: TGTGCCAGCAGCTTGGGGTCTAGCGGGGGGAGCACAGATACGCAGTATTTT. The full variable domain, in which reference TRBV5-4 and TRBJ2-3 provide the parts outside the CDR3, is ETGVTQSPTHLIKTRGQQVTLRCSSQSGHNTVSWYQQALGQGPQFIFQYYREEENGRGNFPPRFSGLQFPNYSSELNVNALELDDSALYLCASSLGSSGGSTDTQYFGPGTRLTVL.

The chain uses TRBV6-1 and TRBJ1-5; D perhaps matches TRBD1 (6 bases). This CDR3 region has 14 residues. Germline loops: CDR1 MNHNS, CDR2 SASEGT. Trimming shortened V by 5 bases and J by 6 bases, and 14 bases separated the two germline ends. The CDR3 nucleotides read TGTGCCAGCAGTCCCACAGGGTTTGGTCAGCCCCAGCATTTT. It translates to CASSPTGFGQPQHF.

This sequence joins TRBV14 and TRBJ2-7, with 11 bases matching TRBD1. V lost 1 base, J lost 4 bases, and 3 bases stayed unmatched. There are 15 residues in the CDR3. Germline CDR1 and CDR2: SGHDN and FVKESK. The chain's CDR3 is CASSQGTGGLYEQYF. In nucleotides, the CDR3 is TGTGCCAGCAGCCAAGGGACAGGGGGCTTATACGAGCAGTACTTC.

The rearrangement links TRBV30 to TRBJ1-1; D ambiguous. Trimming took 3 bases from V and 1 from J, leaving 9 bases between them. The CDR3 is made up of 13 amino acids. Germline values: CDR1 GTSNPN, CDR2 SVGIG (reference sequence). CDR3 loop: CAWSQQRNTEAFF. CDR3 coding DNA: TGTGCCTGGAGCCAACAAAGGAACACTGAAGCTTTCTTT.

V usage is TRBV5-8 and J usage is TRBJ1-2; TRBD1 matches at 7 bases. Germline V gives CDR1 SGHTS, CDR2 YDEGEE. V lost 4 bases to trimming and J lost 5 bases; unmatched junction nucleotides: 20. This CDR3 has 18 amino acids. The CDR3 loop is CASSALQGKVTQGYGYTF. Written as DNA, the CDR3 is TGTGCCAGCAGCGCGTTACAGGGGAAAGTGACACAAGGTTATGGCTACACCTTC.

The chain is built from TRBV19 and TRBJ2-7, with TRBD1 identical over 12 bases. CDR1 and CDR2 (germline): LNHDA, SQIVND (reference sequence). The CDR3 consists of 16 residues. The J segment lost 3 bases and the V segment lost 6 bases, leaving 9 bases of the junction unmatched. This CDR3 reads CASRPGQGAWGYEQYF. The CDR3 coding sequence is TGTGCCAGTAGACCGGGACAGGGGGCTTGGGGCTACGAGCAGTACTTC.

The chain employs TRBV4-1 and TRBJ2-1, with TRBD2 identical over 7 bases. This CDR3 contains 16 residues. The ends lost 0 bases at V and 2 bases at J; junction bases unmatched: 4. The V gene's germline CDR1 is MGHRA and CDR2 YSYEKL. Here the CDR3 reads CASSQDLGGPYNEQFF. CDR3 nucleotide sequence: TGCGCCAGCAGCCAAGATCTGGGAGGGCCCTACAATGAGCAGTTCTTC.

This clone appeared a single time. J is TRBJ2-3 and V is TRBV7-2; D possibly corresponds to TRBD2 (6 bases). The ends were cut back, 1 base at V and 4 bases at J, with 12 bases in the middle. CDR3 length equals 15 residues. CDR1 is SGHTA and CDR2 is FQGNSA in the germline V gene. The CDR3 sequence is CASSLGSSVADTQYF. As DNA, the CDR3 is TGTGCCAGCAGCTTAGGCTCTAGCGTTGCAGATACGCAGTATTTT.

This chain connects TRBV18 to TRBJ1-2; no definite D call. This CDR3 region has 16 residues. Per the germline V gene, CDR1 is KGHSH and CDR2 is LQKENI. Trimming left V 4 bases short and J 4 bases short, with 19 bases between. The CDR3 coding sequence is TGTGCCAGCTCACGGAACGACAACCTTCTTATCTATGGCTACACCTTC. Protein product: CASSRNDNLLIYGYTF.

A single count supports this clone. The rearrangement links TRBV30 to TRBJ2-3; possibly TRBD2 for D (6 bases). Per germline, CDR1 GTSNPN and CDR2 SVGIG (reference sequence). This CDR3 spans 13 amino acids. Trimming stripped 0 bases from V and 5 bases from J, with 9 bases between. Here the CDR3 reads CAWSVNSGDTQYF. CDR3 sequence (DNA): TGTGCCTGGAGTGTAAATAGCGGAGATACGCAGTATTTT.

V gene TRBV4-1 combines with J gene TRBJ2-3; maybe TRBD1 (6 bases). V was trimmed by 1 base and J by 3 bases, leaving 11 bases between them. Per germline, CDR1 MGHRA and CDR2 YSYEKL. The CDR3 runs to 15 residues. The CDR3 loop is CASSQVDRRTDTQYF. Written as DNA, the CDR3 is TGCGCCAGCAGCCAAGTCGACAGGCGGACAGATACGCAGTATTTT.

The chain uses TRBV7-2 and TRBJ2-5; 10 nucleotides agree with TRBD1. Trimming cost V 6 bases and J 5 bases; bases outside gene matches: 3. The CDR3 extends over 13 amino acids. Per the germline V gene, CDR1 is SGHTA and CDR2 is FQGNSA. The CDR3 region has the DNA TGTGCCAGCAGGCCGGGACAGGGGGAGACCCAGTACTTC. This translates into CASRPGQGETQYF.

The CDR3 DNA reads TGTGCCTGGAGTGTACTAAGGGGGCGCCTTGAAAAACTGTTTTTT. Residues: CAWSVLRGRLEKLFF. The chain employs TRBV30 and TRBJ1-4, with 7 positions matching TRBD1. V was clipped by 0 bases and J by 7 bases; unmatched bases: 8. CDR1 GTSNPN and CDR2 SVGIG come from the germline V gene (reference sequence). The CDR3 covers 15 residues.

V gene TRBV19 combines with J gene TRBJ2-1; 8 nucleotides match TRBD1. This CDR3 has 16 amino acids. CDR1 is LNHDA and CDR2 is SQIVND in the germline V gene (reference sequence). V dropped 6 bases and J dropped 7; count of bases not matched to a gene: 14. As DNA, the CDR3 is TGTGCCAGTAGCCCTCCGGGACAGGAGGGGTGGAATGAGCAGTTCTTC. Translating it yields CASSPPGQEGWNEQFF.

This clone was seen more than once but under ten times. The V gene is TRBV5-7, the J gene TRBJ2-7, with TRBD2 identical over 7 bases. TRBV5-7 is classed as an ORF, of uncertain function. V lost 4 bases, J lost 4 bases, and 11 bases stayed unmatched. CDR3 length: 15 residues. The CDR3 spells CASSRDYFIPYEQYF. CDR3 coding DNA: TGTGCCAGCAGCCGGGACTACTTCATCCCATACGAGCAGTACTTC.

A single count supports this clone. The rearrangement uses TRBV7-9 and TRBJ2-1, with 7 bases lining up with TRBD2. CDR1 SEHNR and CDR2 FQNEAQ come from the germline V gene (reference sequence). V lost 4 bases, J lost 3 bases, and 6 bases stayed unmatched. The CDR3 totals 15 residues. Written as DNA, the CDR3 is TGTGCCAGCAGCTGGGGGGGAGGAATCTACAATGAGCAGTTCTTC. Protein product: CASSWGGGIYNEQFF.

The chain has TRBV10-2 and TRBJ2-1; the match to TRBD2 covers 10 bases. V shed 4 bases and J 6 bases; nucleotides not matched to a gene: 3. The CDR3 loop spans 14 amino acids. Germline CDR1 WSHSY, CDR2 SAAADI. CDR3 nucleotide sequence: TGCGCCAGCAGTGTAGCGGGAGGCGGCAATGAGCAGTTCTTC. Protein product: CASSVAGGGNEQFF.

The chain combines TRBV27 with TRBJ1-2; perhaps TRBD1 as D (5 bases). Trimming removed 3 bases from V and 3 bases from J, with 17 bases in between. The CDR3 is 16 residues long. Per germline, CDR1 MNHEY and CDR2 SMNVEV (reference sequence). The CDR3 DNA sequence: TGTGCCAGCAGTTTCTCGGAAGGAGGGGATGACTATGGCTACACCTTC. Protein: CASSFSEGGDDYGYTF.

This clone was found once. This rearrangement joins TRBV6-4 to TRBJ1-2; D is undetermined. CDR1 MRHNA and CDR2 SNTAGT come from the germline V gene. Trimming stripped 0 bases from V and 4 bases from J, with 6 bases between. The CDR3 covers 13 residues. CDR3: CASSDSTRYGYTF. The CDR3 DNA follows: TGTGCCAGCAGTGACTCGACACGCTATGGCTACACCTTC.

The chain employs TRBV25-1 and TRBJ2-1; 7 bases fit TRBD2. CDR3 length: 15 residues. The junction had 4 bases not matched to a gene; V was cut back by 2 bases and J by 3 bases. The germline gives CDR1 MGHDK, CDR2 SYGVNS. CDR3 protein: CASSEASSGYNEQFF. The DNA for the CDR3 is TGTGCCAGCAGTGAAGCCTCTAGCGGCTACAATGAGCAGTTCTTC.

This clone has only a few counts. The chain has TRBV5-6 and TRBJ1-2; the match to TRBD1 covers 7 bases. J gave up 4 bases and V 0 bases, and 3 bases lay outside the gene matches. CDR1 and CDR2 from the germline V gene are SGHDT and YYEEEE. This CDR3 contains 14 residues. The CDR3 sequence is CASSLVQGGYGYTF. CDR3 bases: TGTGCCAGCAGCTTGGTGCAGGGGGGCTATGGCTACACCTTC. Full variable domain (rest looked up from reference TRBV5-6 and TRBJ1-2): DAGVTQSPTHLIKTRGQQVTLRCSPKSGHDTVSWYQQALGQGPQFIFQYYEEEERQRGNFPDRFSGHQFPNYSSELNVNALLLGDSALYLCASSLVQGGYGYTFGSGTRLTVV.

The V gene is TRBV13, the J gene TRBJ1-3; no clear D. Trimming took off 0 bases at V and 0 bases at J, with 12 bases between the two ends. This CDR3 has 17 residues. Germline assignment: CDR1 PRHDT and CDR2 FYEKMQ (reference sequence). CDR3 loop: CASSLGRGWGSGNTIYF. The CDR3 DNA reads as TGTGCCAGCAGCTTAGGTCGAGGGTGGGGCTCTGGAAACACCATATATTTT.